Many counts were recorded for the clone carrying this TCR beta chain. Its specificity is unknown. The data were taken from a study of Graves' ophthalmopathy and Graves' hyperthyroidism. Study results and limitations: Sensitivity reached over 85% and specificity over 65% for a 13-signature model separating ophthalmopathy from stable hyperthyroidism. Blood samples also showed most expanded thyroid clonotypes exceeding 0.001 frequency. Sensitivity of about 70% and specificity of 72% to 80% were achieved by the model that predicted ophthalmopathy progression.

CDR1 is SGHVS, CDR2 FQNEAQ, per germline. This CDR3 spans 15 amino acids. With 3 bases removed from V and 2 bases from J, the gap between germline ends came to 11 bases. Amplification targeted the TCR beta CDR3 regions, with RNA transcripts as the source material. RT-PCR was first run with HTBI primers, then multiplex PCR in a second round. TCRdb redid the calling of the multiplex PCR reads with MiXCR, one entry per CDR3 protein. This table has around 660,000 distinct CDR3 sequences, about 41% appearing once. This receptor was taken from an adult man with Graves' ophthalmopathy. Sample: peripheral blood. This chain links TRBV7-8 with TRBJ1-5; D possibly corresponds to TRBD1 (5 bases). In DNA form, the CDR3 reads TGTGCCAGCAGCTTGGGCCGGGGCGGCAATCAGCCCCAGCATTTT. Translation: CASSLGRGGNQPQHF.